This record covers a single TCR beta chain. Its antigen is currently unknown. The sample belongs to a study of CXCR3-negative and CXCR3-positive naive CD8 T cells. The study's findings and limits: After cryopreservation, expression of CXCR3 was partially reduced, and most assays were run with fresh PBMCs.

It was by 5' RACE with UMI labels that the TRB cDNA libraries were prepared. TCRdb reprocessed the 5' RACE reads; each CDR3 protein has one entry and no DNA is given. The specimen's table records tens of thousands of distinct CDR3 sequences. This receptor was taken from a human donor in good health. Some clones in this sample may be carry-over from other donors' samples. Source material: memory CD8+ T cells from blood.

The CDR3: CSVDNEASGRAPYEQYF. The chain joins TRBV29-1 to TRBJ2-7; TCRdb lists TRBD2, though no DNA is available to test this call. The V gene's germline CDR1 is SQVTM and CDR2 ANQGSEA. The CDR3 extends over 17 amino acids.